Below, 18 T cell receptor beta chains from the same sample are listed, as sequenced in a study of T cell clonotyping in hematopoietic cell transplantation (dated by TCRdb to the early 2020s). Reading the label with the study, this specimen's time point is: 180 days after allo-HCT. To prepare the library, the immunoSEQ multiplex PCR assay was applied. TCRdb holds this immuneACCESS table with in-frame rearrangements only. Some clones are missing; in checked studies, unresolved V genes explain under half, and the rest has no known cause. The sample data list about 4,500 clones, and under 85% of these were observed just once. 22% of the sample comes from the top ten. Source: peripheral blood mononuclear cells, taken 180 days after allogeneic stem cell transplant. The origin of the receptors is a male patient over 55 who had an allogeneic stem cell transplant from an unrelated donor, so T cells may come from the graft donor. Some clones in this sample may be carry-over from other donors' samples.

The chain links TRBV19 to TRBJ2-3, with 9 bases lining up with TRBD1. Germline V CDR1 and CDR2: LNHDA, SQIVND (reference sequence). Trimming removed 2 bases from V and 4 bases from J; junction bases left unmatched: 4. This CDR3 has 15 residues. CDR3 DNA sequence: TGTGCCAGTAGTATATGGACAGGGGAAGCAGATACGCAGTATTTT. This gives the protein CASSIWTGEADTQYF.

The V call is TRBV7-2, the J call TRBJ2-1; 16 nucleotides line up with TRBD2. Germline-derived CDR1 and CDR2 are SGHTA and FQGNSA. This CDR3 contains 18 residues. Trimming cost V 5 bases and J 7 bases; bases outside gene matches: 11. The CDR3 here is CASSRPGTSGRALNEQFF. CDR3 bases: TGTGCCAGCAGCCGTCCCGGGACTAGCGGGAGGGCCTTAAATGAGCAGTTCTTC. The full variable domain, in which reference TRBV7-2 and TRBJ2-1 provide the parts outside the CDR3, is GAGVSQSPSNKVTEKGKDVELRCDPISGHTALYWYRQSLGQGLEFLIYFQGNSAPDKSGLPSDRFSAERTGGSVSTLTIQRTQQEDSAVYLCASSRPGTSGRALNEQFFGPGTRLTVL.

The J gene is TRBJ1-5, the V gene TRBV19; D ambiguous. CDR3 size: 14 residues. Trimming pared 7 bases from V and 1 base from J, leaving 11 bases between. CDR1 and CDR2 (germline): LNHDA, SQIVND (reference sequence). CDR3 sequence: CASKTHTSNQPQHF. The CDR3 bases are TGTGCCAGTAAGACACATACAAGCAATCAGCCCCAGCATTTT.

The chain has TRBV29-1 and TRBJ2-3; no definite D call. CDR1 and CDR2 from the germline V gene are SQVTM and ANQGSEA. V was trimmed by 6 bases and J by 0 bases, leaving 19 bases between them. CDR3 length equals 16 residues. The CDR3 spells CSVLSADVSSTDTQYF. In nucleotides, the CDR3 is TGCAGCGTCCTATCGGCGGACGTCTCTAGCACAGATACGCAGTATTTT.

The CDR3 loop is CASSLAVGVNAFF. CDR3 DNA sequence: TGTGCCAGCAGCTTAGCGGTAGGAGTGAATGCTTTCTTT. The chain carries TRBV7-8 and TRBJ1-1; no reliable D call. Trimming took 0 bases from V and 11 from J, leaving 13 bases between them. The CDR3 contains 13 residues. Germline CDR1 reads SGHVS; CDR2 reads FQNEAQ.

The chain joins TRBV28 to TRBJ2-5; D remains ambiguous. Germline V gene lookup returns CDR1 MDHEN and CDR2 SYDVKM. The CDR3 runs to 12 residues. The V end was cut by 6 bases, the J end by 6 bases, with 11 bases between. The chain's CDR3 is CASSRSPKTQYF. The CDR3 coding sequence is TGTGCCAGCAGCCGGTCCCCCAAGACCCAGTACTTC.

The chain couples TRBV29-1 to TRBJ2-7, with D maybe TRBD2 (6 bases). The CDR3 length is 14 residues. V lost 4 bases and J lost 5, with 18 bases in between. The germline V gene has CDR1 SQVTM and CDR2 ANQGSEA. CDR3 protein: CSVALTDGRDEQYF. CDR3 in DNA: TGCAGCGTTGCACTAACGGACGGGAGAGACGAGCAGTACTTC.

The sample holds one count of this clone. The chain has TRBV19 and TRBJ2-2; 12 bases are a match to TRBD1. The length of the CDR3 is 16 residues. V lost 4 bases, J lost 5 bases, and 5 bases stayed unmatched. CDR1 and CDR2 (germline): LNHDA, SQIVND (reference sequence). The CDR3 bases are TGTGCCAGTAGTACCAGGGACAGGGGGCTAACCGGGGAGCTGTTTTTT. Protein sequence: CASSTRDRGLTGELFF.

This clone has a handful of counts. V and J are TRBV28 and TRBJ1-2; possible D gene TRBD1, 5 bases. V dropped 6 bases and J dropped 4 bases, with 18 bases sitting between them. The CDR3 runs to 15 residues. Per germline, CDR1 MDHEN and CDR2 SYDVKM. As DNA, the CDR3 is TGTGCCAGCAGCATTCTTGCCAAGGGGTCCTATGGCTACACCTTC. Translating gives CASSILAKGSYGYTF.

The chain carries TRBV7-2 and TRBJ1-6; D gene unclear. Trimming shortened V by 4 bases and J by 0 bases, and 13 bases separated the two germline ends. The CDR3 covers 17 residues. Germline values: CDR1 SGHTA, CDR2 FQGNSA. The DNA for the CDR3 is TGTGCCAGCAGCTCCCCGGGCGGAAGCTCCTATAATTCACCCCTCCACTTT. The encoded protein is CASSSPGGSSYNSPLHF.

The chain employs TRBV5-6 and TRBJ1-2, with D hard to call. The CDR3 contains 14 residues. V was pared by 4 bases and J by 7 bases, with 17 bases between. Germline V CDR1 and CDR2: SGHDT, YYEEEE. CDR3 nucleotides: TGTGCCAGCAGCCAGACCGGTTTACGGGTTGGCTACACCTTC. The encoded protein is CASSQTGLRVGYTF. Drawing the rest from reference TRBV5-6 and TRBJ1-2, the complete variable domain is DAGVTQSPTHLIKTRGQQVTLRCSPKSGHDTVSWYQQALGQGPQFIFQYYEEEERQRGNFPDRFSGHQFPNYSSELNVNALLLGDSALYLCASSQTGLRVGYTFGSGTRLTVV.

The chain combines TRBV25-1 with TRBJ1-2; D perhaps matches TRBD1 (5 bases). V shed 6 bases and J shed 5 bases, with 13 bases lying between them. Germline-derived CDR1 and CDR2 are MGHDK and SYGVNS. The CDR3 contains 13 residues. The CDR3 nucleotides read TGTGCCAGCAGATTACAGGAGGGTTATGGCTACACCTTC. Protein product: CASRLQEGYGYTF.

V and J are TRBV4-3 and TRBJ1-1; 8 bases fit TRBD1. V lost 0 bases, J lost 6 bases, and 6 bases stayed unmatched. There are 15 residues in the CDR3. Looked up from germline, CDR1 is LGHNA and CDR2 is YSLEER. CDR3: CASSQDPQGGAEAFF. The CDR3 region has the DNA TGCGCCAGCAGCCAAGATCCACAGGGGGGGGCTGAAGCTTTCTTT.

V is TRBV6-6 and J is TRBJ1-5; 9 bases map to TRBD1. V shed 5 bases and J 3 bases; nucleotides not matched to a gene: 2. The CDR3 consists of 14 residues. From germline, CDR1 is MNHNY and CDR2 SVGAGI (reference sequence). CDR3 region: CASSGTGLNQPQHF. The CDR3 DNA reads TGTGCCAGCAGTGGGACAGGGCTCAATCAGCCCCAGCATTTT.

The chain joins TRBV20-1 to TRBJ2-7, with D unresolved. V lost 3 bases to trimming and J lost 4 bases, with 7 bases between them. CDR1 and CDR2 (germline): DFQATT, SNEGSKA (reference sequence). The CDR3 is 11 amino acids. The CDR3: CSASLEYEQYF. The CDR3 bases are TGCAGTGCTAGTTTGGAGTACGAGCAGTACTTC.

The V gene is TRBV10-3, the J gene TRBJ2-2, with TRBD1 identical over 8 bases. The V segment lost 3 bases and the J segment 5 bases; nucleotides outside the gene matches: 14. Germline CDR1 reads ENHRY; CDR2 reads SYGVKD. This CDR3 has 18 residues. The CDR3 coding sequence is TGTGCCATCAGTGACAGGGGGCGAGTTGGATGGAAAACCGGGGAGCTGTTTTTT. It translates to CAISDRGRVGWKTGELFF.

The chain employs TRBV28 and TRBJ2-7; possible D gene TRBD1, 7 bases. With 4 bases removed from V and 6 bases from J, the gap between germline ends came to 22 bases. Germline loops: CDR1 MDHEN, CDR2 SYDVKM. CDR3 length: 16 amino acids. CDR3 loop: CASSYRGRQGPVEQYF. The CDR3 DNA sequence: TGTGCCAGCAGTTACCGGGGGAGACAGGGTCCTGTCGAGCAGTACTTC.

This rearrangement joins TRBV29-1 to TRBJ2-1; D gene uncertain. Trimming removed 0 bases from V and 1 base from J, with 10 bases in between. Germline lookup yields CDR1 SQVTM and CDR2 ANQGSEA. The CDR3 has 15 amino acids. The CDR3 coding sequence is TGCAGCGTTGAAGAAGAAGATTTATCCTACAATGAGCAGTTCTTC. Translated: CSVEEEDLSYNEQFF.